This is a list of T cell receptor beta chains from one sample in a study of cytomegalovirus exposure and HLA in healthy donors. TCRdb's copy holds only in-frame clones and misses some; the assay was immunoSEQ multiplex PCR. The profile shows 100,000 to 150,000 clones, 65% to 80% of them singletons. The specimen sequenced was PBMCs. These receptor sequences come from a male donor in good health and CMV-seropositive. Each CDR3 is given with its conserved first and last residue. Each record gives: V gene, D gene, J gene, clone size, CDR3 DNA, CDR3 protein. The D gene is left open where the match is weak. Only some rows state a clone size, as once, few, many or a class for expanded clones.

TRBV27	NA	TRBJ1-5	NA	TGTGCCAGCAACGCGGGGGCAGGGAGCAATCAGCCCCAGCATTTT	CASNAGAGSNQPQHF
TRBV27	TRBD1	TRBJ1-2	NA	TGTGCCAGCAGTTCTGGGACAGGGCATGGCTACACCTTC	CASSSGTGHGYTF
TRBV6-1	TRBD2	TRBJ2-4	NA	TGTGCCAGCGGGGGGGGAGATTCCAAAAACAGTCAGTACTTC	CASGGGDSKNSQYF
TRBV7-9	NA	TRBJ2-7	NA	TGTGCCAGCAGCTTACTGGGCGGGGATCCCTACGAGCAGTACTTC	CASSLLGGDPYEQYF
TRBV7-2	NA	TRBJ2-2	NA	TGTGCCAGCAGCCATCCAGGGGACTACCGGGAGCTGTTTTTT	CASSHPGDYRELFF
TRBV5-4	NA	TRBJ2-1	NA	TGTGCCAGCAGCTTGGACCGGAATGAGCAGTTCTTC	CASSLDRNEQFF
TRBV28	TRBD1	TRBJ2-1	NA	TGTGCCAGCAGGTCCAGGGACAGGGGTTACAATGAGCAGTTCTTC	CASRSRDRGYNEQFF
TRBV5-1	NA	TRBJ1-2	NA	TGCGCCAGCAGCTTGGTTGGTCGCGAGGCTAACTATGGCTACACCTTC	CASSLVGREANYGYTF
TRBV5-4	TRBD1	TRBJ2-5	NA	TGTGCCAGCAGCTTGGGGGACAGGGGTGTAGAGACCCAGTACTTC	CASSLGDRGVETQYF
TRBV18	TRBD2	TRBJ2-3	NA	TGTGCCAGCTCACCTACTAGCGGGGGGGCAGATACGCAGTATTTT	CASSPTSGGADTQYF
TRBV9	NA	TRBJ2-7	NA	TGTGCCAGCAGCGTAGGTACTGAAGCCTACGAGCAGTACTTC	CASSVGTEAYEQYF
TRBV5-4	NA	TRBJ1-2	NA	TGTGCCAGCAGCTACCCCGGGTCCTATGGCTACACCTTC	CASSYPGSYGYTF
TRBV4-1	NA	TRBJ1-5	few	TGCGCCAGCACCCCGCAACCAAGGGGGTACAATCAGCCCCAGCATTTT	CASTPQPRGYNQPQHF
TRBV10-3	NA	TRBJ2-5	NA	TGTGCCATCAGTGAGTCGAGGCAGCAAGAGACCCAGTACTTC	CAISESRQQETQYF
TRBV6-1	TRBD1	TRBJ2-1	NA	TGTGCCAGCACTATCGCGACAGGGTCCTACAATGAGCAGTTCTTC	CASTIATGSYNEQFF
TRBV10-2	TRBD2	TRBJ2-1	NA	TGCGCCAGCAGTGCGACTAGCGGGAAATCTGAGCAGTTCTTC	CASSATSGKSEQFF
TRBV19	TRBD2	TRBJ2-7	once	TGTGCCAGTAGCCCCGGGACTAGCGGGATTCGAGGGCAGTACTTC	CASSPGTSGIRGQYF
TRBV5-1	NA	TRBJ2-2	NA	TGCGCCAGCAGCGCGGGGACAGATGTCACCGGGGAGCTGTTTTTT	CASSAGTDVTGELFF
TRBV5-1	NA	TRBJ2-5	few	TGCGCCAGCAGCTTGGCGGGGTCCACCGAGACCCAGTACTTC	CASSLAGSTETQYF
TRBV7-7	TRBD2	TRBJ2-3	NA	TGTGCCAGCAGCCCCCAAGCGGGGGGATCTCCTCATACGCAGTATTTT	CASSPQAGGSPHTQYF
TRBV29-1	TRBD1	TRBJ2-7	NA	TGCAGCGCCCGGGACAGGGTGAGCGAGCAGTACTTC	CSARDRVSEQYF
TRBV5-6	NA	TRBJ1-4	NA	TGTGCCAGCAGCTTCGTCGGGGGTAATGAAAAACTGTTTTTT	CASSFVGGNEKLFF
TRBV27	NA	TRBJ2-2	NA	TGTGCCAGCAGTTTGAAAGAGCTGGAGGTCAGGGGCACCGGGGAGCTGTTTTTT	CASSLKELEVRGTGELFF
TRBV7-8	NA	TRBJ1-3	NA	TGTGCCAGCAGCTTCGTGGAGGCCTACTCTGGAAACACCATATATTTT	CASSFVEAYSGNTIYF
TRBV5-4	NA	TRBJ2-5	few	TGTGCCAGCAGCTTGGCCTGGGAGGAGCGGGAGACCCAGTACTTC	CASSLAWEERETQYF
TRBV19	TRBD2	TRBJ2-5	few	TGTGCCAGTAGTATAGATCGGGCGGCTAGCGGGAGGCGGGAGCAGTACTTC	CASSIDRAASGRREQYF
TRBV28	NA	TRBJ1-4	NA	TGTGCCAGCAGTTTATTAAATGAAAAACTGTTTTTT	CASSLLNEKLFF
TRBV9	NA	TRBJ1-2	NA	TGTGCCAGCAGCGCACTGGGGGGGTCCTCGGGCTACACCTTC	CASSALGGSSGYTF
TRBV28	TRBD2	TRBJ2-1	NA	TGTGCCAGCAATACCCTAGCGGGGGGGCCCTACAATGAGCAGTTCTTC	CASNTLAGGPYNEQFF
TRBV29-1	TRBD2	TRBJ2-7	NA	TGCAGCGTTGCCGGACAGACTAGCGGATCCTACGAGCAGTACTTC	CSVAGQTSGSYEQYF
TRBV7-8	NA	TRBJ1-4	NA	TGTGCCAGCAGCATAACAGGGACAACTAATGAAAAACTGTTTTTT	CASSITGTTNEKLFF
TRBV7-2	TRBD2	TRBJ2-7	few	TGTGCCAGCAGCCCAGGGACTAGCGGGGCCTACGAGCAGTACTTC	CASSPGTSGAYEQYF
TRBV5-6	NA	TRBJ2-3	NA	TGTGCCAGCAGCTTATGGGCCAGGCCCCTCACAGATACGCAGTATTTT	CASSLWARPLTDTQYF
TRBV5-6	TRBD2	TRBJ2-1	NA	TGTGCCAGCGGTCTAGCGGACCACGATGAGCAGTTCTTC	CASGLADHDEQFF
TRBV5-6	TRBD1	TRBJ1-1	NA	TGTGCCAGCAGCTTCCGGGACAGGGTTCCTGAAGCTTTCTTT	CASSFRDRVPEAFF
TRBV6-1	NA	TRBJ2-7	once	TGTGCCAGCAGTGAAACGGTGACAGCCCCCTACGAGCAGTACTTC	CASSETVTAPYEQYF
TRBV5-1	NA	TRBJ1-1	NA	TGCGCCAGCAGCTTGGCGGAGTCAGGGGACGCTTTCTTT	CASSLAESGDAFF
TRBV28	NA	TRBJ2-5	once	TGTGCCAGCAGCCCAGGGCATTCTCAAGAGACCCAGTACTTC	CASSPGHSQETQYF
TRBV19	TRBD1	TRBJ2-6	NA	TGTGCCAGTGGGACAGTGAACGGCCTGACTTTC	CASGTVNGLTF
TRBV7-9	NA	TRBJ2-1	NA	TGTTCCAGCAGCCCCAGCAGGGTTTGGAGCTACAATGAGCAGTTCTTC	CSSSPSRVWSYNEQFF
TRBV7-8	TRBD1	TRBJ1-2	NA	TGTGCCAGCAGCAAGGCTGGGGGACAGGAGCATTATAACTATGGCTACACCTTC	CASSKAGGQEHYNYGYTF
TRBV27	NA	TRBJ2-7	NA	TGTGCCAGCAGTTTATTGGGGACTGGCGAGCAGTACTTC	CASSLLGTGEQYF